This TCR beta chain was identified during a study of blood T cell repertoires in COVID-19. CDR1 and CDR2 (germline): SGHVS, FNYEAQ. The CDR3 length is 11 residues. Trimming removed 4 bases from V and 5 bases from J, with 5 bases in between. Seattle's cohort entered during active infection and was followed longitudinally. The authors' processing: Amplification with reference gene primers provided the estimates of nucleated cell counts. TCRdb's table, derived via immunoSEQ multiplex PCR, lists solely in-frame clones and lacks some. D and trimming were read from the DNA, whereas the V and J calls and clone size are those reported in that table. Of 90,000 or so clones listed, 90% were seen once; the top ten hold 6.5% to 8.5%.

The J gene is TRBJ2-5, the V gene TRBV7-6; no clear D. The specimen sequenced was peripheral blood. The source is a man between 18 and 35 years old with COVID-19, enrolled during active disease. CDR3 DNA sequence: TGTGCCAGCAGCTCTAGGGAGACCCAGTACTTC. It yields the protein CASSSRETQYF.